The sequence of this T cell receptor (beta chain) was determined in a study of cytomegalovirus exposure and HLA in healthy donors. To note about this clone: Its cognate antigen is unknown.

Points from the study as a whole: A missense variant in DCLRE1C was later tied to TCR beta V- and J-gene trimming. For most subjects, TCR beta sequences were reported to predict HLA-A and HLA-B alleles with accuracy. According to the study, 180 or so TCR beta chains were cytomegalovirus-associated.

The PCR ran on 60 Vbeta and 13 Jbeta primers. As handled by the study authors: Later analysis identified 88 million or so unique TCR beta chains, about 11 million shared. The data were produced by immunoSEQ multiplex PCR, yet TCRdb's version contains in-frame clones alone and is incomplete. D and trimming come from the DNA, and the V and J calls and clone size come from that table. The table lists roughly 72,000 clones, 60% to 85% of them singletons. The TCR sequence derives from a woman in her 40s in good health and CMV-seropositive. Sequencing used PBMCs.

CDR3 in DNA: TGTGCCAGCAGCGGGGAGACAGGGGGTAATATCTACGAGCAGTACTTC. Encoded protein: CASSGETGGNIYEQYF. The J gene is TRBJ2-7, the V gene TRBV7-6; 9 bases line up with TRBD1. The CDR3 runs to 16 residues. Germline V gene data show CDR1 as SGHVS and CDR2 as FNYEAQ. The trim removed 5 bases at V and 3 bases at J, leaving 11 bases unmatched.